These 3 T cell receptor beta chains were all obtained from the same sample, sequenced in a study of blood T cell repertoires in COVID-19. Libraries were prepared by immunoSEQ multiplex PCR; TCRdb keeps only in-frame clonotypes and omits some of them. Among about 180,000 clones listed, around 90% were seen once. The sample taken for sequencing was PBMCs or T cells enriched from blood (not recorded which). These receptors were taken from a young woman who had recovered from COVID-19.

The chain couples TRBV5-1 to TRBJ1-4; weak D call: TRBD1 (6 bases). The CDR3 runs 16 residues. V shed 2 bases and J shed 0 bases, with 11 bases lying between them. Germline values: CDR1 SGHRS, CDR2 YFSETQ. CDR3: CASSFNTGTTNEKLFF. The CDR3 nucleotides read TGCGCCAGCAGCTTTAATACAGGGACAACTAATGAAAAACTGTTTTTT.

V gene TRBV15 combines with J gene TRBJ2-3; 8 nucleotides line up with TRBD1. Germline V gene lookup returns CDR1 LNHNV and CDR2 YYDKDF (reference sequence). The CDR3 spans 17 residues. J was trimmed by 1 base and V by 0 bases; bases with no gene match: 6. The CDR3 is CATSRDGTDRGTDTQYF. The CDR3, as DNA: TGTGCCACCAGCAGAGATGGCACGGACAGGGGCACAGATACGCAGTATTTT.

The chain joins TRBV6-1 to TRBJ2-1; TRBD2 matches 7 bases. The CDR3 is 16 amino acids. Germline V lookup: CDR1 MNHNS, CDR2 SASEGT. The ends lost 1 base at V and 4 bases at J; junction bases unmatched: 7. The CDR3 region is CASSEEDSGPYNEQFF. The CDR3, as DNA: TGTGCCAGCAGTGAAGAAGATAGCGGGCCGTACAATGAGCAGTTCTTC.